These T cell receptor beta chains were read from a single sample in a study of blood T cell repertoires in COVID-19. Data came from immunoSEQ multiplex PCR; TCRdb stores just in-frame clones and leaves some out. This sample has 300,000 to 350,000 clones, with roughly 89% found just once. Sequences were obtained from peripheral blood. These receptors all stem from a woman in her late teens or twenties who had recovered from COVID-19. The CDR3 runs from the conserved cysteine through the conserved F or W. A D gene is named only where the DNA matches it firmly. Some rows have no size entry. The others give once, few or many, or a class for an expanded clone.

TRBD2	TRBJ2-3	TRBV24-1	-	TGTGCCACCAGTGAAGGGATGGGACTAGCGGAAAGCACAGATACGCAGTATTTT	CATSEGMGLAESTDTQYF
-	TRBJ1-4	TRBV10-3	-	TGTGCCATCAGTGAGGGCAGGGGAGGGGAAAAACTGTTTTTT	CAISEGRGGEKLFF
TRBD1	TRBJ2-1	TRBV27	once	TGTGCCAGCAGTTTTAAATCATTTTCCGGGACAGGTTATATTGTACACAATGAGCAGTTCTTC	CASSFKSFSGTGYIVHNEQFF
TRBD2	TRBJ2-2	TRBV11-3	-	TGTGCCAGCAGCTTTCATCCTAGCGGGAACACCGGGGAGCTGTTTTTT	CASSFHPSGNTGELFF
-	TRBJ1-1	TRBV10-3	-	TGTGCCATCAGTGGAACAGGGTACACTGAAGCTTTCTTT	CAISGTGYTEAFF
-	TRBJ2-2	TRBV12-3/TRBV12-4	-	TGTGCCAGCAGTTTAGCGGCGGCCGGGGAGCTGTTTTTT	CASSLAAAGELFF
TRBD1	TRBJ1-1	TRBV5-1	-	TGCGCCAGCAGCTTGGTGGGGGGACAGGGGCACACTGAAGCTTTCTTT	CASSLVGGQGHTEAFF
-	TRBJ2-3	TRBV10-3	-	TGTGCCATCAGTGAGCCAGTTCCCGGACAGAGTGGCACAGATACGCAGTATTTT	CAISEPVPGQSGTDTQYF
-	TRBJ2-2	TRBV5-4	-	TGTGCCAGCAGCAAAAAACAGGGTTCGGGCACCGGGGAGCTGTTTTTT	CASSKKQGSGTGELFF
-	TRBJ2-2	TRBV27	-	TGTGCCAGCAGTTTAGGGCCCAGGAACACCGGGGAGCTGTTTTTT	CASSLGPRNTGELFF
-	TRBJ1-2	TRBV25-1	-	TGTGCCAGCAGTGATCCCGCGGGGGCTTGGGACTATGGCTACACCTTC	CASSDPAGAWDYGYTF
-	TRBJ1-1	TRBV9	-	TGTGCCAGCAGCGTAGTAGGAGGGCATATGACTGAAGCTTTCTTT	CASSVVGGHMTEAFF
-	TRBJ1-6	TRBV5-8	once	TGTGCCAGCAGCTTTGAGGGTAGAATCGATTCACCCCTCCACTTT	CASSFEGRIDSPLHF
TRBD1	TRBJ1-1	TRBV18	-	TGTGCCAGCTCATTGGGACAGGGTCTTAGGAACACTGAAGCTTTCTTT	CASSLGQGLRNTEAFF
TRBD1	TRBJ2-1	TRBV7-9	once	TGTGCCAGCAGCGCCGGAACAGACAGGGTTTTTAATGAGCAGTTCTTC	CASSAGTDRVFNEQFF
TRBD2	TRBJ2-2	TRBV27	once	TGTGCCAGCAGTTCACTCGGGGACTATACCGGGGAGCTGTTTTTT	CASSSLGDYTGELFF
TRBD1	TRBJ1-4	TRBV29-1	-	TGCAGCGTGAAGACAGGGGCGACACTGTTTTTT	CSVKTGATLFF
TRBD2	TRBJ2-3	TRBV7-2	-	TGTGCCAGCAGCTCCGGGACTAGCGTCACAGATACGCAGTATTTT	CASSSGTSVTDTQYF
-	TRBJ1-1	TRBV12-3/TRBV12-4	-	TGTGCCAGCAGCAGTACAGTGAACACTGAAGCTTTCTTT	CASSSTVNTEAFF
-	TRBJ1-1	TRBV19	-	TGTGCCAGTAGATGGGGGGTGGACACTGAAGCTTTCTTT	CASRWGVDTEAFF
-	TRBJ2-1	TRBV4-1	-	TGCGCCAGCAGCCAAGACTACCCTTCCAGGAATGAGCAGTTCTTC	CASSQDYPSRNEQFF
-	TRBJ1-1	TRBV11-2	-	TGTGCCAGCAGCTTAGGAGAGGCGGTCCTAAACACTGAAGCTTTCTTT	CASSLGEAVLNTEAFF
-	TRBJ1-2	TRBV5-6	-	TGTGCCAGCAGCTCCGCGGGAGGGGGTTATCATGGCTACACCTTC	CASSSAGGGYHGYTF
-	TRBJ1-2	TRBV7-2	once	TGTGCCAGCAGCTTATACCGTCCTAGACAGGCCTCTTACACCTTC	CASSLYRPRQASYTF
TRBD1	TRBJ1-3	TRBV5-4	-	TGTGCCAGCAGCTTACAGGGGGGGAGTGGAAACACCATATATTTT	CASSLQGGSGNTIYF
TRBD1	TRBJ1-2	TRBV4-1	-	TGCGCCAGCAGCCAAGTGCCAGGGACAGGGGATGGCTACACCTTC	CASSQVPGTGDGYTF
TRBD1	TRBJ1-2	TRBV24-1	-	TGTGCCACCAGTGATTTGCGGACAGGGGATGGCTACACCTTC	CATSDLRTGDGYTF
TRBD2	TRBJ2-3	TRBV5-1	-	TGCGCCAGCAGCTTGGGACTAGCGGAGGGCACAGATACGCAGTATTTT	CASSLGLAEGTDTQYF
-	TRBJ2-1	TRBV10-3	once	TGTGCCATCAGTCAAAACAATGAGCAGTTCTTC	CAISQNNEQFF
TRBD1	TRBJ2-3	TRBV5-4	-	TGTGCCAGCAGCTTGATACAGGGGACCCCAGATACGCAGTATTTT	CASSLIQGTPDTQYF
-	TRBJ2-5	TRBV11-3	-	TGTGCCAGCAGCTCGGTTCGTGGGGAGCAAGAGACCCAGTACTTC	CASSSVRGEQETQYF
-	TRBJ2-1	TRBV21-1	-	TGTGCCAGCAGCGAACTAGCGGGACCTTCCAATGAGCAGTTCTTC	CASSELAGPSNEQFF
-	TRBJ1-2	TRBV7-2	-	TGTGCCAGCAGCTTAGGCAGGATTTGGTATGGCTACACCTTC	CASSLGRIWYGYTF
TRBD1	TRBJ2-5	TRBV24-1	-	TGTGCCACCAGTGATTTAAGGGACAGGGGGTCGGAGACCCAGTACTTC	CATSDLRDRGSETQYF
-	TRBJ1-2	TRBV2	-	TGTGCCAGCAGCGCCGACTGGGGGGGGCAGAGAGGCTACACCTTC	CASSADWGGQRGYTF
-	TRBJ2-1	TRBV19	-	TGTGCCAGTAGTATAGGGCCTAGCAATCCTAAAAACAATGAGCAGTTCTTC	CASSIGPSNPKNNEQFF
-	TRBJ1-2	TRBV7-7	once	TGTGCCAGCAGCTTACCGGGGTGTTACTATGGCTACACCTTC	CASSLPGCYYGYTF
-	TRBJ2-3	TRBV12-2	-	TGTGCAAGTCGCTTAGGGCTCACAGATACGCAGTATTTT	CASRLGLTDTQYF
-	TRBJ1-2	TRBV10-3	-	TGTGCCATCAGTGAGTACGTGGCCGCGGGAGGATATGGCTACACCTTC	CAISEYVAAGGYGYTF
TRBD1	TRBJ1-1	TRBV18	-	TGTGCCAGCTCACCCATGACAGGGGGAAAGGACACTGAAGCTTTCTTT	CASSPMTGGKDTEAFF